The rows below give T cell receptor beta chains drawn from one sample of a study of blood T cells in healthy people across ages. TCRdb used MiXCR to reprocess the 5' RACE reads, holding one entry per CDR3 protein. This table holds roughly 2 million distinct CDR3 sequences, roughly 49% found once. Material: blood. These receptors all come from a woman in her 40s in good health. CDR3s include the opening cysteine and the closing phenylalanine or tryptophan. Fields, in order: clone size, V gene, J gene, D gene, CDR3 protein, CDR3 DNA. A D gene is named only where the DNA matches it firmly. Size values are once, few and many counts, or a class for expanded clones, and some rows have none.

once	TRBV7-6	TRBJ2-1	-	CASSQERSKPQFF	TGTGCCAGCAGCCAGGAGCGGTCTAAACCCCAGTTCTTC
-	TRBV5-5	TRBJ2-1	-	CASTFSDSYNEQFF	TGTGCCAGCACCTTTTCCGACTCCTACAATGAGCAGTTCTTC
-	TRBV2	TRBJ2-5	-	CASTQTDSRVQYF	TGTGCCAGCACTCAGACGGATTCCAGGGTTCAGTACTTC
once	TRBV7-3	TRBJ1-2	TRBD1	CASSSNRGSDKDGYTF	TGTGCCAGCAGCTCTAACAGGGGGTCGGATAAAGATGGCTACACCTTC
-	TRBV14	TRBJ1-2	-	CASSQVGQINYGYTF	TGTGCCAGCAGCCAAGTGGGCCAGATAAACTATGGCTACACCTTC
few	TRBV11-2	TRBJ2-7	-	CATEGTFNAYEQYF	TGTGCCACAGAAGGGACTTTCAATGCCTACGAGCAGTACTTC
-	TRBV6-4	TRBJ2-7	TRBD2	CASSAGGFGEQYF	TGTGCCAGCAGCGCGGGGGGTTTCGGCGAGCAGTACTTC
-	TRBV11-2	TRBJ2-1	-	CASSLDPRGGDEQFF	TGTGCCAGCAGCTTAGATCCCAGGGGGGGGGATGAGCAGTTCTTC
-	TRBV20-1	TRBJ1-2	TRBD1	CSARDPGQGGIYTF	TGCAGTGCTAGAGATCCGGGCCAGGGGGGGATCTACACCTTC
-	TRBV2	TRBJ2-1	-	CASGRGWGYNERFF	TGTGCCAGCGGTAGGGGCTGGGGGTACAATGAGCGGTTCTTC
-	TRBV27	TRBJ2-1	-	CASSSRRNNEQFF	TGTGCCAGCAGTTCGCGAAGGAACAATGAGCAGTTCTTC
few	TRBV5-6	TRBJ2-5	TRBD2	CASSFGGGSGTQYF	TGTGCCAGCAGCTTCGGGGGGGGATCGGGGACCCAGTACTTC
-	TRBV7-3	TRBJ1-1	-	CASSKSPGNTEAFF	TGTGCCAGCAGCAAAAGCCCAGGGAACACTGAAGCTTTCTTT
-	TRBV6-2/TRBV6-3	TRBJ1-2	TRBD1	CASGLQGASGYTF	TGTGCCAGCGGCTTGCAGGGGGCCTCGGGCTACACCTTC
-	TRBV4-1	TRBJ2-5	-	CASREDSNLRRTQYF	TGCGCCAGCAGAGAGGACAGCAATCTAAGAAGGACCCAGTACTTC
-	TRBV6-5	TRBJ2-6	-	CASSYSFQGSGANVLTF	TGTGCCAGCAGTTACTCGTTTCAGGGGTCTGGGGCCAACGTCCTGACTTTC
-	TRBV2	TRBJ2-1	-	CASSESPSSYNEQFF	TGTGCCAGCAGTGAGAGCCCGAGCTCCTACAATGAGCAGTTCTTC
few	TRBV6-2/TRBV6-3	TRBJ2-5	-	CASSYLFETQYF	TGTGCCAGCAGTTACTTGTTCGAGACCCAGTACTTC
-	TRBV28	TRBJ2-5	TRBD1	CASSRRQGLQETQYF	TGTGCCAGCAGCCGACGACAGGGTCTACAAGAGACCCAGTACTTC
-	TRBV29-1	TRBJ2-5	-	CSGIADQETQYF	TGCAGCGGGATAGCGGACCAAGAGACCCAGTACTTC
few	TRBV7-8	TRBJ2-1	-	CASSLTQSNEQFF	TGTGCCAGCAGCTTAACGCAGTCCAATGAGCAGTTCTTC
-	TRBV4-3	TRBJ1-1	TRBD1	CASIHTGDTEAFF	TGCGCCAGCATCCATACAGGGGACACTGAAGCTTTCTTT
few	TRBV29-1	TRBJ1-2	-	CSVEGGGAVGYTF	TGCAGCGTTGAAGGTGGGGGAGCGGTTGGCTACACCTTC
-	TRBV5-1	TRBJ2-3	TRBD2	CASSLEPSGASTDTQYF	TGCGCCAGCAGCTTGGAGCCTAGCGGGGCTAGCACAGATACGCAGTATTTT
-	TRBV25-1	TRBJ2-7	TRBD1	CASSETGVREQYF	TGTGCCAGCAGTGAGACAGGGGTGAGGGAGCAGTACTTC
-	TRBV13	TRBJ1-6	TRBD1	CASSAGQTGGYNSPLHF	TGTGCCAGCAGCGCCGGACAGACAGGGGGGTATAATTCACCCCTCCACTTT
-	TRBV7-2	TRBJ2-5	TRBD2	CASSQTRGGAETQYF	TGTGCCAGCAGCCAAACACGGGGGGGCGCAGAGACCCAGTACTTC
-	TRBV3-1	TRBJ1-2	-	CASSLLGHDGYTF	TGTGCCAGCAGCTTATTAGGGCATGATGGCTACACCTTC
-	TRBV10-3	TRBJ2-3	-	CAIRSTDTQYF	TGTGCCATCAGGTCCACAGATACGCAGTATTTT
-	TRBV4-3	TRBJ2-1	-	CASSQDIWTNEQFF	TGCGCCAGCAGCCAAGATATTTGGACCAATGAGCAGTTCTTC
few	TRBV28	TRBJ2-7	TRBD1	CASIPVNPGQGTEQYF	TGTGCCAGCATCCCTGTGAACCCGGGACAGGGGACCGAGCAGTACTTC
few	TRBV5-4	TRBJ2-3	-	CASSLDAGSTDTQYF	TGTGCCAGCAGCTTGGATGCGGGGAGCACAGATACGCAGTATTTT
-	TRBV6-1	TRBJ2-7	-	CASSENRRRPYEQYF	TGTGCCAGCAGTGAAAACAGGAGGCGCCCCTACGAGCAGTACTTC
-	TRBV5-6	TRBJ2-3	-	CASKRQVEDTQYF	TGTGCCAGCAAAAGACAGGTTGAAGATACGCAGTATTTT
-	TRBV9	TRBJ2-7	TRBD1	CASSVSQGAVYEQYF	TGTGCCAGCAGCGTAAGTCAGGGGGCTGTTTACGAGCAGTACTTC
-	TRBV20-1	TRBJ2-1	TRBD1	CSAAFTGTGKEQFF	TGCAGTGCCGCATTTACCGGGACAGGGAAAGAGCAGTTCTTC
-	TRBV12-3/TRBV12-4	TRBJ1-2	-	CASSPGRRRGLGYTF	TGTGCCAGCAGCCCCGGACGCAGGAGGGGCCTCGGCTACACCTTC
few	TRBV2	TRBJ1-6	TRBD1	CASSETDRVESPLHF	TGTGCCAGCAGTGAAACGGACAGGGTAGAGTCACCCCTCCACTTT
few	TRBV7-2	TRBJ2-5	-	CASSLASGLGQETQYF	TGTGCCAGCAGCTTAGCGTCCGGGCTGGGTCAAGAGACCCAGTACTTC
-	TRBV29-1	TRBJ2-3	TRBD2	CSVPYREGSDAQYF	TGCAGCGTCCCGTACCGGGAGGGCTCAGATGCGCAGTATTTT
-	TRBV7-2	TRBJ1-5	-	CANSLAQGTNQPQHF	TGTGCCAACAGCTTAGCGCAAGGTACCAATCAGCCCCAGCATTTT
-	TRBV20-1	TRBJ1-2	-	CSARDLVGMLAYGYTF	TGCAGTGCTAGAGATCTCGTAGGGATGTTAGCCTATGGCTACACCTTC
-	TRBV9	TRBJ2-1	-	CASSGSGTAGNEQFF	TGTGCCAGCAGCGGCTCCGGGACAGCGGGTAATGAGCAGTTCTTC
-	TRBV20-1	TRBJ2-5	-	CSANNNEQYF	TGCAGTGCTAACAACAATGAGCAGTACTTC
-	TRBV29-1	TRBJ2-2	-	CSVEAPGELFF	TGCAGCGTTGAAGCACCCGGGGAGCTGTTTTTT
-	TRBV27	TRBJ2-7	TRBD2	CASSPRTSGGARPYEQYF	TGTGCCAGCAGTCCACGGACTAGCGGGGGAGCCCGCCCCTACGAGCAGTACTTC
-	TRBV7-9	TRBJ1-1	-	CASSLGPGSEAFF	TGTGCCAGCAGCTTAGGTCCCGGGTCTGAAGCTTTCTTT
-	TRBV20-1	TRBJ1-4	TRBD1	CSALTGAGEKLFF	TGCAGTGCCCTAACAGGGGCTGGGGAAAAACTGTTTTTT